This is a list of T cell receptor beta chains from one sample in a study of blood T cell repertoires in COVID-19. The protocol was immunoSEQ multiplex PCR, while the TCRdb copy is restricted to in-frame clones and leaves out a portion. The sample has tens of thousands of clones; 81% are singletons. Sequenced input: peripheral blood. The receptors derive from a man between 65 and 85 years old with COVID-19, enrolled during active disease. Both conserved end residues are part of each CDR3. A D gene is named only where the DNA matches it firmly. Where a row states a size, it is once, few, many or the class of an expanded clone; other rows omit it.

v_call: TRBV5-8; j_call: TRBJ2-1; d_call: TRBD1; clone_size: .; cdr3_nt: TGTGCCAGCAGTTTCGGGACAGGGACTTGGAATGAGCAGTTCTTC; cdr3_aa: CASSFGTGTWNEQFF
v_call: TRBV19; j_call: TRBJ2-3; d_call: .; clone_size: .; cdr3_nt: TGTGCCAGTAGGCCTCTGGGGGACTTAGATACGCAGTATTTT; cdr3_aa: CASRPLGDLDTQYF
v_call: TRBV9; j_call: TRBJ2-3; d_call: TRBD2; clone_size: .; cdr3_nt: TGTGCCAGCAGCGCTAGCGGGGGGAACACAGATACGCAGTATTTT; cdr3_aa: CASSASGGNTDTQYF
v_call: TRBV2; j_call: TRBJ1-2; d_call: .; clone_size: .; cdr3_nt: TGTGCCAGCAGTGCTTTGACAGGAGATGGCTACACCTTC; cdr3_aa: CASSALTGDGYTF
v_call: TRBV5-1; j_call: TRBJ2-7; d_call: .; clone_size: once; cdr3_nt: TGCGCCAGCAGCTTGGCCGCGACTGGTACCTCCAAGCAGTACTTC; cdr3_aa: CASSLAATGTSKQYF
v_call: TRBV28; j_call: TRBJ2-7; d_call: TRBD1; clone_size: .; cdr3_nt: TGTGCCAGCAGTTTGACAGGGGCCTACGAGCAGTACTTC; cdr3_aa: CASSLTGAYEQYF
v_call: TRBV28; j_call: TRBJ2-7; d_call: TRBD1; clone_size: once; cdr3_nt: TGTGCCAGCAGCTCATGGGACAGGGTTTTTGCTTCCTACGAGCAGTACTTC; cdr3_aa: CASSSWDRVFASYEQYF
v_call: TRBV4-2; j_call: TRBJ1-2; d_call: .; clone_size: .; cdr3_nt: TGTGCCAGCAGCCAAGAGAATACAGGAACCGCTTTAAATGGCTACACCTTC; cdr3_aa: CASSQENTGTALNGYTF
v_call: TRBV18; j_call: TRBJ2-7; d_call: .; clone_size: .; cdr3_nt: TGTGCCAGCTCACCAGGGGCAGGCCCCTACGAGCAGTACTTC; cdr3_aa: CASSPGAGPYEQYF
v_call: TRBV7-2; j_call: TRBJ2-2; d_call: TRBD1; clone_size: .; cdr3_nt: TGTGCCAGCAGCCCGACAGGGGCCGGGGAGCTGTTTTTT; cdr3_aa: CASSPTGAGELFF
v_call: TRBV19; j_call: TRBJ1-2; d_call: .; clone_size: few; cdr3_nt: TGTGCCACCTTGACAGGAAACTATGGCTACACCTTC; cdr3_aa: CATLTGNYGYTF
v_call: TRBV5-8; j_call: TRBJ1-5; d_call: TRBD1; clone_size: .; cdr3_nt: TGTGCCAGCAGCTCTACAGGGGCCCAGCATTTT; cdr3_aa: CASSSTGAQHF
v_call: TRBV12-5; j_call: TRBJ2-2; d_call: .; clone_size: .; cdr3_nt: TGTGCTAGTGCCAATGGGGCAGGGAACACCGGGGAGCTGTTTTTT; cdr3_aa: CASANGAGNTGELFF
v_call: TRBV27; j_call: TRBJ2-7; d_call: TRBD2; clone_size: .; cdr3_nt: TGTGCCAGCAGTGCCCCCGGGAGGCTCTACGAGCAGTACTTC; cdr3_aa: CASSAPGRLYEQYF
v_call: TRBV11-1; j_call: TRBJ2-1; d_call: TRBD2; clone_size: .; cdr3_nt: TGTGCCAGCAGCTTAGCTAGCGGGATATCCAATGAGCAGTTCTTC; cdr3_aa: CASSLASGISNEQFF
v_call: TRBV6-5; j_call: TRBJ1-4; d_call: .; clone_size: once; cdr3_nt: TGTGCCAGCAGTTCGGGACTTAAAAATGAAAAACTGTTTTTT; cdr3_aa: CASSSGLKNEKLFF
v_call: TRBV4-3; j_call: TRBJ2-7; d_call: .; clone_size: once; cdr3_nt: TGCGCCAGCAGCCAAGGGGTTGGCGGGGCCTACGAGCAGTACTTC; cdr3_aa: CASSQGVGGAYEQYF
v_call: TRBV7-6; j_call: TRBJ1-6; d_call: TRBD1; clone_size: .; cdr3_nt: TGTGCCAGCAGCTCACGGACAGGCGGTGATTCACCCCTCCACTTT; cdr3_aa: CASSSRTGGDSPLHF
v_call: TRBV6-6; j_call: TRBJ2-1; d_call: .; clone_size: .; cdr3_nt: TGTGCCAGTACCCGGGACTGGGGGTTGGGAAATGAGCAGTTCTTC; cdr3_aa: CASTRDWGLGNEQFF
v_call: TRBV10-3; j_call: TRBJ2-2; d_call: TRBD2; clone_size: .; cdr3_nt: TGTGCCATCAGCGGGGCTACTACTCCGGGACTAGCGGTTAACACCGGGGAGCTGTTTTTT; cdr3_aa: CAISGATTPGLAVNTGELFF
v_call: TRBV4-3; j_call: TRBJ2-1; d_call: TRBD2; clone_size: .; cdr3_nt: TGCGCCAGCAGCCAAGATAGCGGGAACTCCTACAATGAGCAGTTCTTC; cdr3_aa: CASSQDSGNSYNEQFF
v_call: TRBV27; j_call: TRBJ1-1; d_call: .; clone_size: .; cdr3_nt: TGTGCCAGCAGCCTGCGCAGGGTGATATCTGAAGCTTTCTTT; cdr3_aa: CASSLRRVISEAFF
v_call: TRBV4-1; j_call: TRBJ1-5; d_call: TRBD1; clone_size: .; cdr3_nt: TGCGCCAGCAGCCAAGATCAAGGGACAGACCAGCCCCAGCATTTT; cdr3_aa: CASSQDQGTDQPQHF
v_call: TRBV5-7; j_call: TRBJ2-1; d_call: TRBD2; clone_size: .; cdr3_nt: TGTGCCAGCTCCTGGGGGAGGGACCACAATGAGCAGTTCTTC; cdr3_aa: CASSWGRDHNEQFF
v_call: TRBV6-6; j_call: TRBJ1-5; d_call: TRBD1; clone_size: .; cdr3_nt: TGTGCCAGCAGTCCCGATGGGACAGGGGGGAATCAGCCCCAGCATTTT; cdr3_aa: CASSPDGTGGNQPQHF
v_call: TRBV30; j_call: TRBJ1-5; d_call: .; clone_size: .; cdr3_nt: TGTGCCCTGCAACAGGGAACGAGCAATCAGCCCCAGCATTTT; cdr3_aa: CALQQGTSNQPQHF
v_call: TRBV28; j_call: TRBJ2-1; d_call: TRBD2; clone_size: .; cdr3_nt: TGTGCCAGCCCCCCCGGGGGACTAGCGGGAATCTACAATGAGCAGTTCTTC; cdr3_aa: CASPPGGLAGIYNEQFF
v_call: TRBV6-5; j_call: TRBJ2-7; d_call: TRBD1; clone_size: few; cdr3_nt: TGTGCCAGCAGTTCGTACAGGGGAGAGCGGACCTACGAGCAGTACTTC; cdr3_aa: CASSSYRGERTYEQYF
v_call: TRBV3-1/TRBV3-2; j_call: TRBJ2-5; d_call: .; clone_size: few; cdr3_nt: TGTGCCAGCAGCCACCCCGGAGAGACCCAGTACTTC; cdr3_aa: CASSHPGETQYF
v_call: TRBV5-1; j_call: TRBJ2-3; d_call: TRBD2; clone_size: .; cdr3_nt: TGCGCCAGCAGCTCCGGACTAGCGGATAGCACAGATACGCAGTATTTT; cdr3_aa: CASSSGLADSTDTQYF
v_call: TRBV24-1; j_call: TRBJ2-3; d_call: TRBD2; clone_size: once; cdr3_nt: TGTGCCACCTCCAACGGGAGGACCCTCACAGATACGCAGTATTTT; cdr3_aa: CATSNGRTLTDTQYF